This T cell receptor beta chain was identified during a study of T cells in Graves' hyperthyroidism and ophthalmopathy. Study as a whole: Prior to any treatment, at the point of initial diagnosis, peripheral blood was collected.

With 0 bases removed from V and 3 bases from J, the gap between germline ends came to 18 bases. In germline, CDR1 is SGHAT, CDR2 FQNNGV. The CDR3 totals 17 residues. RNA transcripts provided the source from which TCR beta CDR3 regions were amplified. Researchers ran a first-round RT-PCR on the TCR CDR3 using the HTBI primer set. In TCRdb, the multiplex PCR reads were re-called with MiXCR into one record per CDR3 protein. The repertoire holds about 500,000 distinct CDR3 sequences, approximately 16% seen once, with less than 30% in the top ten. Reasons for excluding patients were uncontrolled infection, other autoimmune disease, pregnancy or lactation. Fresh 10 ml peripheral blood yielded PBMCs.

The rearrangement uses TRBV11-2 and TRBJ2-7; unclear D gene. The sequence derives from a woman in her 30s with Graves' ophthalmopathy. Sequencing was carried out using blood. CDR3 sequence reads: CASSLDLWTRGDYEQYF. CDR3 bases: TGTGCCAGCAGCTTAGATCTTTGGACCCGTGGGGACTACGAGCAGTACTTC.